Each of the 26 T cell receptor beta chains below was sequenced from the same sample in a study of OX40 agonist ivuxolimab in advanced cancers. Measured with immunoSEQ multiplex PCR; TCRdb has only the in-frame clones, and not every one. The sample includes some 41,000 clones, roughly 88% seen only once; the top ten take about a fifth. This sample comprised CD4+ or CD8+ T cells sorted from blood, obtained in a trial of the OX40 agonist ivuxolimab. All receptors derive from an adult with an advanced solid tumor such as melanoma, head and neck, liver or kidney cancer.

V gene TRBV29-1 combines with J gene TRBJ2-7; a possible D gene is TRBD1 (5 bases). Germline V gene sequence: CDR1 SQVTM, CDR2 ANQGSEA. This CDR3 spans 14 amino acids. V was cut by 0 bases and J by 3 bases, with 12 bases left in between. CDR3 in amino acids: CSVEDPLGVYEQYF. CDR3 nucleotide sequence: TGCAGCGTTGAAGATCCTCTAGGGGTCTACGAGCAGTACTTC.

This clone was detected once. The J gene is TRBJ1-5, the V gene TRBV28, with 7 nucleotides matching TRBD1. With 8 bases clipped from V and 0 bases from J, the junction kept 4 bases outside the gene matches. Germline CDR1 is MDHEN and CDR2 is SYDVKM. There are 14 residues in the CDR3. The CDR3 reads CASRDSYSNQPQHF. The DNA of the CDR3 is TGTGCCAGCCGGGACAGCTATAGCAATCAGCCCCAGCATTTT. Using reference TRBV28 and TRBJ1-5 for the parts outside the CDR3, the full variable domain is DVKVTQSSRYLVKRTGEKVFLECVQDMDHENMFWYRQDPGLGLRLIYFSYDVKMKEKGDIPEGYSVSREKKERFSLILESASTNQTSMYLCASRDSYSNQPQHFGDGTRLSIL.

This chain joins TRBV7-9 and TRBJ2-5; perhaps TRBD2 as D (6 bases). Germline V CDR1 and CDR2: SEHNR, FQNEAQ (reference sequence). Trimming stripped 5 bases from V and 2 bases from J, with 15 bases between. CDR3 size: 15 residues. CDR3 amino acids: CASSPELAVQETQYF. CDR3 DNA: TGTGCCAGCAGCCCAGAGTTAGCGGTACAAGAGACCCAGTACTTC.

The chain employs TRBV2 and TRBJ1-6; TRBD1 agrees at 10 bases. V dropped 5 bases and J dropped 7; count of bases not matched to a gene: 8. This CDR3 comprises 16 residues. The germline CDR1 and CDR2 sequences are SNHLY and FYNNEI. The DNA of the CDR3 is TGTGCCAGCAGTAAGGGCCCGGGACAGGGGAATTCACCCCTCCACTTT. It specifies CASSKGPGQGNSPLHF.

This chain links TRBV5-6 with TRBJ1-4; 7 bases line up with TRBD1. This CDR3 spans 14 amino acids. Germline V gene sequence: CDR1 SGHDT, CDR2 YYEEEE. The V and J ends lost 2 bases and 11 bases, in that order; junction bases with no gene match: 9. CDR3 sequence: CASSLGGSRYKLFF. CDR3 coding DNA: TGTGCCAGCAGCTTAGGGGGCTCTCGATACAAACTGTTTTTT.

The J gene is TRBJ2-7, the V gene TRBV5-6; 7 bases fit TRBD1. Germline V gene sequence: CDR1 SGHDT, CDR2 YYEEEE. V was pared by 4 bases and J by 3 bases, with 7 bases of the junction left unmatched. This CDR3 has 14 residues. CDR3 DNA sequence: TGTGCCAGCAGCCAGGGACAGCTACTCTACGAGCAGTACTTC. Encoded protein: CASSQGQLLYEQYF.

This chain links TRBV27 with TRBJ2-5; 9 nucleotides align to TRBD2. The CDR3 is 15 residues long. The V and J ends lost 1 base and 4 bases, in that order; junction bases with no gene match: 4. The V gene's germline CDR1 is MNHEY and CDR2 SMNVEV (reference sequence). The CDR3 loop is CASSLLGGRGETQYF. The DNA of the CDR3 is TGTGCCAGCAGTTTATTGGGCGGGAGGGGAGAGACCCAGTACTTC.

The CDR3: CASSEGAGGGDTQYF. In DNA, the CDR3 is TGTGCCAGCAGTGAGGGGGCGGGGGGAGGAGATACGCAGTATTTT. This sequence joins TRBV2 and TRBJ2-3; 8 nucleotides agree with TRBD2. CDR1 and CDR2 (germline): SNHLY, FYNNEI. The CDR3 sequence is 15 residues long. The V gene end was trimmed by 3 bases and the J gene end by 5 bases; junction bases not matched to a gene: 7.

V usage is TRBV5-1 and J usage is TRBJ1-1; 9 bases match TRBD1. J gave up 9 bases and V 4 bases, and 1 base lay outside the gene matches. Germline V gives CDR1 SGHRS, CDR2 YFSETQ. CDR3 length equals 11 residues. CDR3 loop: CASSDRGKAFF. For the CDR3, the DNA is TGCGCCAGCAGCGACAGGGGGAAAGCTTTCTTT. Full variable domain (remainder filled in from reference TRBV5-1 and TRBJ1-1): KAGVTQTPRYLIKTRGQQVTLSCSPISGHRSVSWYQQTPGQGLQFLFEYFSETQRNKGNFPGRFSGRQFSNSRSEMNVSTLELGDSALYLCASSDRGKAFFGQGTRLTVV.

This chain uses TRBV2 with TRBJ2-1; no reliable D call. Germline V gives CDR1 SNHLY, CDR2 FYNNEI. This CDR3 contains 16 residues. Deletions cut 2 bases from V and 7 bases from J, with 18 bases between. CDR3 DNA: TGTGCCAGCAGTGAAATGGAATATGGCACAACGAATGAGCAGTTCTTC. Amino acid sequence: CASSEMEYGTTNEQFF.

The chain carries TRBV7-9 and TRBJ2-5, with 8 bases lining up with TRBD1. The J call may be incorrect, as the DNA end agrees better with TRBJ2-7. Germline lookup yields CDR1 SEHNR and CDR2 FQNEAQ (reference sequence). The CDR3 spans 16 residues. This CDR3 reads CASSSIDRGIPYEQYF. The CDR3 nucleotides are TGTGCCAGCAGCTCTATCGACAGGGGCATACCTTACGAGCAGTACTTC.

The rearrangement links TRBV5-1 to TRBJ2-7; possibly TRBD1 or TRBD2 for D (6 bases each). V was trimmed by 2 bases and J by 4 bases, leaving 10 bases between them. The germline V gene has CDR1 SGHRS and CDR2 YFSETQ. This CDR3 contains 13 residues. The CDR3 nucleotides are TGCGCCAGCAGCTTCGGGGGCCCTTACGAGCAGTACTTC. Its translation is CASSFGGPYEQYF.

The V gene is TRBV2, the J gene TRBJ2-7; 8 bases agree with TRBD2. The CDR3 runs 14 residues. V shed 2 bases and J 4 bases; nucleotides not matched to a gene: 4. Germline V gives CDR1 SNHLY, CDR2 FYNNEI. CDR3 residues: CASSESGGTYEQYF. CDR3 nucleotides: TGTGCCAGCAGTGAATCGGGGGGGACGTACGAGCAGTACTTC.

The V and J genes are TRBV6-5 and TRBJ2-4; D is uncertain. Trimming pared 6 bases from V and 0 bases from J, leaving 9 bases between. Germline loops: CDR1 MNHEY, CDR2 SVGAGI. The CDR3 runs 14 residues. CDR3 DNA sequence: TGTGCCAGCAGACATATACTAGCCAAAAACATTCAGTACTTC. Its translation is CASRHILAKNIQYF.

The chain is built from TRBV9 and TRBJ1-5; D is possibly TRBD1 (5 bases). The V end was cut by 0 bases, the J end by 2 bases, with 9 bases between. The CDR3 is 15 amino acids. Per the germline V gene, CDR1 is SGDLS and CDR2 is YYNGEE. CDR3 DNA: TGTGCCAGCAGCGTAGGGGGGGAGGGCAATCAGCCCCAGCATTTT. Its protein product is CASSVGGEGNQPQHF.

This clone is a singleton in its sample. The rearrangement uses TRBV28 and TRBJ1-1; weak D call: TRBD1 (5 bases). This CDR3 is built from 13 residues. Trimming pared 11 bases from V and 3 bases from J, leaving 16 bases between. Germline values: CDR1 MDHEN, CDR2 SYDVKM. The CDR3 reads CAAHQGLHTEAFF. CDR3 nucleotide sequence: TGTGCCGCCCACCAGGGTTTGCACACTGAAGCTTTCTTT.

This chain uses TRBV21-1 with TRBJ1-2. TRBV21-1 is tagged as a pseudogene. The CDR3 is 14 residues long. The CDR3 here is CASSKRGGGYGYTF. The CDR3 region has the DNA TGTGCCAGCAGCAAAAGAGGGGGAGGGTATGGCTACACCTTC.

The CDR3 is CASRGIVETQYF. CDR3 DNA sequence: TGTGCCAGCAGGGGGATTGTGGAGACCCAGTACTTC. V usage is TRBV7-9 and J usage is TRBJ2-5, with D uncertain. Trimming took off 6 bases at V and 5 bases at J, with 10 bases between the two ends. CDR3 length equals 12 residues. Germline values: CDR1 SEHNR, CDR2 FQNEAQ (reference sequence).

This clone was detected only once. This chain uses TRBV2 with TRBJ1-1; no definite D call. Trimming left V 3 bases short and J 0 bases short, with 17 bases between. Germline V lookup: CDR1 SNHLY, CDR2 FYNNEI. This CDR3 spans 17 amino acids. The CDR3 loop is CASSETQTWKLNTEAFF. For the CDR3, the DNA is TGTGCCAGCAGTGAGACGCAGACCTGGAAGTTGAACACTGAAGCTTTCTTT.

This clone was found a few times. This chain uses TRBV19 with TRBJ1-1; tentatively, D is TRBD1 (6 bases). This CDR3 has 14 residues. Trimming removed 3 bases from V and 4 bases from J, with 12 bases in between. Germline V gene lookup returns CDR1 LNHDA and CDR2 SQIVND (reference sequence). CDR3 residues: CASSMRGPFTEAFF. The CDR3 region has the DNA TGTGCCAGTAGTATGCGGGGGCCGTTCACTGAAGCTTTCTTT.

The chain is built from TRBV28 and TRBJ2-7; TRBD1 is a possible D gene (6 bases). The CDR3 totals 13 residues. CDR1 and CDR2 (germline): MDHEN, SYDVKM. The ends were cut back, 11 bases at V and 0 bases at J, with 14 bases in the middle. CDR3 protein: CAVSGHISYEQYF. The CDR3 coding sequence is TGTGCCGTTTCGGGACACATCTCCTACGAGCAGTACTTC. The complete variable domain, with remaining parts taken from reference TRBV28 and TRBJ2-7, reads DVKVTQSSRYLVKRTGEKVFLECVQDMDHENMFWYRQDPGLGLRLIYFSYDVKMKEKGDIPEGYSVSREKKERFSLILESASTNQTSMYLCAVSGHISYEQYFGPGTRLTVT.

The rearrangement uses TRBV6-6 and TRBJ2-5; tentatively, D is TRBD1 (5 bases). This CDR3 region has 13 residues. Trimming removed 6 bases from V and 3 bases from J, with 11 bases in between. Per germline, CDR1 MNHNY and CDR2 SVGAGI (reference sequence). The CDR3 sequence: CASSARQKETQYF. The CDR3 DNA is TGTGCCAGCAGCGCCCGACAGAAAGAGACCCAGTACTTC.

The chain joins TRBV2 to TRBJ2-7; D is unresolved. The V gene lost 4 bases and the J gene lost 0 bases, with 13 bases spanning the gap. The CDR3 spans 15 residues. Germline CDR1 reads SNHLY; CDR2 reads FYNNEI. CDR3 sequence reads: CASSVGRSDSYEQYF. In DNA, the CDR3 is TGTGCCAGCAGTGTCGGCAGGTCAGACTCCTACGAGCAGTACTTC.

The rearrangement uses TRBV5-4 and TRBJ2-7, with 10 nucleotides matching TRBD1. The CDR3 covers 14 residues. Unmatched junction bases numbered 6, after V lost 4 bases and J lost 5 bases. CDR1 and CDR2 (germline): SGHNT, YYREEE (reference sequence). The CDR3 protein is CASSPGQGFHEQYF. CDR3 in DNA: TGTGCCAGCAGCCCGGGACAGGGGTTCCACGAGCAGTACTTC. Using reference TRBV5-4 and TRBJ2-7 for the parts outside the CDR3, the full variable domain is ETGVTQSPTHLIKTRGQQVTLRCSSQSGHNTVSWYQQALGQGPQFIFQYYREEENGRGNFPPRFSGLQFPNYSSELNVNALELDDSALYLCASSPGQGFHEQYFGPGTRLTVT.

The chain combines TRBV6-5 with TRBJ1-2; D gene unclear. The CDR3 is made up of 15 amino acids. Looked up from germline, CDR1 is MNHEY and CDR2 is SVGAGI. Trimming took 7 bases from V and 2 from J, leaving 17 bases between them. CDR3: CASTPGWGDNYGYTF. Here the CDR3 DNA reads TGTGCCAGCACTCCTGGTTGGGGAGACAACTATGGCTACACCTTC.

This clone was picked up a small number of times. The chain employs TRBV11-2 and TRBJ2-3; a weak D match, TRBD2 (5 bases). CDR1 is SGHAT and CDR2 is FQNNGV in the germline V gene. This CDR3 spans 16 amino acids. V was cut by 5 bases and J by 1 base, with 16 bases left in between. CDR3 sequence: CASSPYIASGTDTQYF. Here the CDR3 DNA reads TGTGCCAGCAGCCCTTATATAGCGTCAGGCACAGATACGCAGTATTTT.